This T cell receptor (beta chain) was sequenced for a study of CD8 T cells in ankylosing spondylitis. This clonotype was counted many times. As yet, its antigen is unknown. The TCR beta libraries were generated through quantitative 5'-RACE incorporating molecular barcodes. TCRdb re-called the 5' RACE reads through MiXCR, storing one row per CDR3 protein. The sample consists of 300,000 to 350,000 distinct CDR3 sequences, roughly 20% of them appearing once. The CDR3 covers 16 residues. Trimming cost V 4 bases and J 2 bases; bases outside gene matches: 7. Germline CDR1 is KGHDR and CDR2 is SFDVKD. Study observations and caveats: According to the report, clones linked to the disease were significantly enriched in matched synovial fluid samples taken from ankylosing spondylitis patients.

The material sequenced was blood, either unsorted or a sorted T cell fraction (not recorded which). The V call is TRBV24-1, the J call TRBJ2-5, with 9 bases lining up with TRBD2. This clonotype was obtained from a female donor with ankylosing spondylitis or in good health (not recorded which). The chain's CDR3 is CATSDKGLARQETQYF. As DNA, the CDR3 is TGTGCCACCAGTGACAAAGGACTAGCGAGACAAGAGACCCAGTACTTC.